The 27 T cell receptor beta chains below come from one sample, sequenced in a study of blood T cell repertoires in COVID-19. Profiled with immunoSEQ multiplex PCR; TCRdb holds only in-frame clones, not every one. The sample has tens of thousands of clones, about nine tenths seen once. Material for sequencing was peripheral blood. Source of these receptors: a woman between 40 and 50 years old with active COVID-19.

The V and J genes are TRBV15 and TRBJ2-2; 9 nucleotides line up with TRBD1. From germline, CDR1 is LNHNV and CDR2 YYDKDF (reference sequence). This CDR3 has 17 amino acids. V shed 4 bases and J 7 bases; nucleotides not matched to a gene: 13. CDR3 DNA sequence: TGTGCCACCAGCACCACAGGGAGGACAGGGGCGGACGGGGAGCTGTTTTTT. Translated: CATSTTGRTGADGELFF.

CDR3 amino acids: CASSEDISYNSPLHF. The CDR3 nucleotides are TGTGCCAGCAGCGAGGACATCTCCTATAATTCACCCCTCCACTTT. The gene calls are TRBV2 and TRBJ1-6; possible D gene TRBD1, 5 bases. CDR1 is SNHLY, CDR2 FYNNEI, per germline. Trimming left V 6 bases short and J 0 bases short, with 9 bases between. CDR3 size: 15 residues.

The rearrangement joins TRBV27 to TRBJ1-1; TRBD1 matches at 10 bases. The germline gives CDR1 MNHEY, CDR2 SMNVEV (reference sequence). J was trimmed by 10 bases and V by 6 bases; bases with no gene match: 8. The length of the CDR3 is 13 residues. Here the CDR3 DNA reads TGTGCCAGCAGGGGAGGGGACAGGGGACGAGCTTTCTTT. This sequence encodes CASRGGDRGRAFF.

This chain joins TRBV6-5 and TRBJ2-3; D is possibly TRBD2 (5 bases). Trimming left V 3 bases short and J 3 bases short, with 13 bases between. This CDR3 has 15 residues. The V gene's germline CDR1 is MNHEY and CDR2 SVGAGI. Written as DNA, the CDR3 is TGTGCCAGCAGTTATGGGTGGTCGGGGACAGATACGCAGTATTTT. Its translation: CASSYGWSGTDTQYF.

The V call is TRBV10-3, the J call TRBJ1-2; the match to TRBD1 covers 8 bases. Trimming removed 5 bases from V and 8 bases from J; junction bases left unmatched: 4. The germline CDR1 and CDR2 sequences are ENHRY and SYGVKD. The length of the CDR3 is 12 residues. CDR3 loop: CAISQTGEGYTF. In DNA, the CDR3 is TGTGCCATCAGTCAGACAGGGGAAGGCTACACCTTC.

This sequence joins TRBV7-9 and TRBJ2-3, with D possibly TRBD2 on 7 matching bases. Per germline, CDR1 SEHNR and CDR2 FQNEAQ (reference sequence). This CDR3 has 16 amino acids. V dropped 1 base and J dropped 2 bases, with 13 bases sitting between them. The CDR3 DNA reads TGTGCCAGCAGCTTAGATGCGGGGGCCGCCACAGATACGCAGTATTTT. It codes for CASSLDAGAATDTQYF.

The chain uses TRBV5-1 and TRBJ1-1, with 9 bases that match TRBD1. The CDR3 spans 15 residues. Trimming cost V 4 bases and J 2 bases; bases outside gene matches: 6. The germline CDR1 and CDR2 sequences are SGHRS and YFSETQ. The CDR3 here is CASSPGTGRNTEAFF. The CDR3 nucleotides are TGCGCCAGCAGCCCAGGGACAGGGAGAAACACTGAAGCTTTCTTT.

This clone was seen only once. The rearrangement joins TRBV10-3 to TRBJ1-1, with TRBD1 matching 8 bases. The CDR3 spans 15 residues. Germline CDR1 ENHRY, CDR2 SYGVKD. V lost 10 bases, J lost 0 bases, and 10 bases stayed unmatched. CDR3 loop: CATRGTGGMNTEAFF. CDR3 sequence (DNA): TGTGCCACCCGGGGGACAGGAGGTATGAACACTGAAGCTTTCTTT.

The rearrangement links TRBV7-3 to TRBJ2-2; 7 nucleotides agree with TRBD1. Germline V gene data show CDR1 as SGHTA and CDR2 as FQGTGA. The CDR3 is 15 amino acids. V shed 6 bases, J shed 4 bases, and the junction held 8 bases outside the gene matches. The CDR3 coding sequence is TGTGCCAGCAGTTCAACAGACAGGGCCACCGGGGAGCTGTTTTTT. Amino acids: CASSSTDRATGELFF. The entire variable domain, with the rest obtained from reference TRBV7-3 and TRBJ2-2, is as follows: GAGVSQTPSNKVTEKGKYVELRCDPISGHTALYWYRQSLGQGPEFLIYFQGTGAADDSGLPNDRFFAVRPEGSVSTLKIQRTERGDSAVYLCASSSTDRATGELFFGEGSRLTVL.

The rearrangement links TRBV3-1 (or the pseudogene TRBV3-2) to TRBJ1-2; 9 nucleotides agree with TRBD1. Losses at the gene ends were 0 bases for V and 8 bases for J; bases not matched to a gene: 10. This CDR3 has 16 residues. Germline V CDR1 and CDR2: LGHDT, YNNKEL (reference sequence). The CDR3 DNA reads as TGTGCCAGCAGCCAAGATGCCGTACAGGGGGCGCAGGGCTACACCTTC. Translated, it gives CASSQDAVQGAQGYTF.

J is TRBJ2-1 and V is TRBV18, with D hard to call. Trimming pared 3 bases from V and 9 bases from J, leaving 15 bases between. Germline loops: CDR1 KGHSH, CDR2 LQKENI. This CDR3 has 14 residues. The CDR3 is CASSPEMSPPEQFF. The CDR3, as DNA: TGTGCCAGCTCACCGGAGATGTCACCCCCTGAGCAGTTCTTC. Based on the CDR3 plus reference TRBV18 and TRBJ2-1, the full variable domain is NAGVMQNPRHLVRRRGQEARLRCSPMKGHSHVYWYRQLPEEGLKFMVYLQKENIIDESGMPKERFSAEFPKEGPSILRIQQVVRGDSAAYFCASSPEMSPPEQFFGPGTRLTVL.

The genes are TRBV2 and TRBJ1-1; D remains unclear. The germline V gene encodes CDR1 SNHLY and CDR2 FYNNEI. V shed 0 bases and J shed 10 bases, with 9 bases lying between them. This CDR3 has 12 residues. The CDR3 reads CASSEALSTAFF. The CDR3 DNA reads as TGTGCCAGCAGTGAAGCGCTAAGTACAGCTTTCTTT.

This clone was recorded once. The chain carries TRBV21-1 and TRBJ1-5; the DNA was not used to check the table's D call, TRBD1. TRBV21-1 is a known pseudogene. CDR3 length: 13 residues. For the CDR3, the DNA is TGTGCCAGCCCGGGACAGGTGAATCAGCCCCAGCATTTT. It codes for CASPGQVNQPQHF.

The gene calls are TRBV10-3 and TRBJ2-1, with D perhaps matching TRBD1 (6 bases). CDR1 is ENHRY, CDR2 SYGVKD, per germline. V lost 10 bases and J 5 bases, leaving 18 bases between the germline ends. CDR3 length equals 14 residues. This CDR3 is CATARKRGNNEQFF. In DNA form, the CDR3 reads TGTGCCACGGCGAGGAAGAGGGGGAACAATGAGCAGTTCTTC.

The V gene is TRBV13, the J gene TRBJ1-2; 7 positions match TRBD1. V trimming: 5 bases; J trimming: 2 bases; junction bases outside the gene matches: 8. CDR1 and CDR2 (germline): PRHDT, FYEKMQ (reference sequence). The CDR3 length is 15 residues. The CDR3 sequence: CASSPSPTGNYGYTF. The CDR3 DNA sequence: TGTGCCAGCAGCCCCTCGCCGACAGGGAACTATGGCTACACCTTC. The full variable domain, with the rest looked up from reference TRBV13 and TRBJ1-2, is AAGVIQSPRHLIKEKRETATLKCYPIPRHDTVYWYQQGPGQDPQFLISFYEKMQSDKGSIPDRFSAQQFSDYHSELNMSSLELGDSALYFCASSPSPTGNYGYTFGSGTRLTVV.

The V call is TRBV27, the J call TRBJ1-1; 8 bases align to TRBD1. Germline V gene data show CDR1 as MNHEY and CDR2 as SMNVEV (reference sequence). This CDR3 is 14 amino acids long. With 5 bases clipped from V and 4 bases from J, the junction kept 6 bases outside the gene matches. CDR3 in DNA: TGTGCCAGCAGTAGGACAGGGAGGGGCACTGAAGCTTTCTTT. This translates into CASSRTGRGTEAFF.

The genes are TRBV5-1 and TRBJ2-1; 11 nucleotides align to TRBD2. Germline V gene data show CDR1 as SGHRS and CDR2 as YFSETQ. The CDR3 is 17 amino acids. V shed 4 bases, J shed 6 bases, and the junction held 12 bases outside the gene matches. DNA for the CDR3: TGCGCCAGCAGCCCCCGGGCTAGCGGGGGGAATTTCAATGAGCAGTTCTTC. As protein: CASSPRASGGNFNEQFF.

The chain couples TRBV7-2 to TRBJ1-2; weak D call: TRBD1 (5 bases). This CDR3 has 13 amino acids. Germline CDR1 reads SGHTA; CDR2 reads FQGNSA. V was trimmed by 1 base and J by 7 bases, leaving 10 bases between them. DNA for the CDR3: TGTGCCAGCAGCTTAGTCAGGGAGGCTGGCTACACCTTC. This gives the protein CASSLVREAGYTF.

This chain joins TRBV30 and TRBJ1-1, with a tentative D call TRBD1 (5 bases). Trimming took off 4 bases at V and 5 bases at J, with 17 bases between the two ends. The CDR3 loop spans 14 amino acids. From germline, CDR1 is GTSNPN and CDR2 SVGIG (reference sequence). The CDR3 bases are TGTGCCTGGAATAGGGGAGGCTTTACGACTGAAGCTTTCTTT. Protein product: CAWNRGGFTTEAFF.

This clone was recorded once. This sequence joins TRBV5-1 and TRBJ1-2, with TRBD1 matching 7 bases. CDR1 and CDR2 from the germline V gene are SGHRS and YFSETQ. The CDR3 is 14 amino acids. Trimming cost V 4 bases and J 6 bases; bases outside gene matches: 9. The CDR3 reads CASSPRGVSDGYTF. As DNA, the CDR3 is TGCGCCAGCAGCCCCAGGGGGGTTTCGGATGGCTACACCTTC.

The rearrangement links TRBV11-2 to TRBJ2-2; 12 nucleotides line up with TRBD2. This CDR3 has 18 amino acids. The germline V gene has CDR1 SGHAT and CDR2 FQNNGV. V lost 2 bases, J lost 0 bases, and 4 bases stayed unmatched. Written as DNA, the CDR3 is TGTGCCAGCAGCTTACACCTAGCGGGGGGGCCGAACACCGGGGAGCTGTTTTTT. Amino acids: CASSLHLAGGPNTGELFF.

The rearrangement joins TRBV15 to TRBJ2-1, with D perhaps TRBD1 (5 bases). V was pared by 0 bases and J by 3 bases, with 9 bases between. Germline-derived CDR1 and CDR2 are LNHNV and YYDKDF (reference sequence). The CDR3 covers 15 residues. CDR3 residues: CATSRDGAIYNEQFF. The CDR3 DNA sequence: TGTGCCACCAGCAGAGATGGGGCAATCTACAATGAGCAGTTCTTC.

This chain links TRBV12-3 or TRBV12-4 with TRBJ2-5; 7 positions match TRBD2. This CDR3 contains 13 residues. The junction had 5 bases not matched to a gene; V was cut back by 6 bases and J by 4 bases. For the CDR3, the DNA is TGTGCCAGCAGGCCAGCGGGGAGAGAGACCCAGTACTTC. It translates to CASRPAGRETQYF.

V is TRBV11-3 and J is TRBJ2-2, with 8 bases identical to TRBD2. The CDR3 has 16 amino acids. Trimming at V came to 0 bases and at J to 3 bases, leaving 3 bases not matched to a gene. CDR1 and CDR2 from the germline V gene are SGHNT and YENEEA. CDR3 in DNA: TGTGCCAGCAGCTTAGAGATTAGCGGGGACACCGGGGAGCTGTTTTTT. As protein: CASSLEISGDTGELFF.

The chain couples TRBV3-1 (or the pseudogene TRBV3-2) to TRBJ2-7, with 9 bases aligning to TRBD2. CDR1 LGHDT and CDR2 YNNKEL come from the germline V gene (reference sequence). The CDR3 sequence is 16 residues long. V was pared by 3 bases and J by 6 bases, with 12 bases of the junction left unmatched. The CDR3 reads CASSQRAISGGSEQYF. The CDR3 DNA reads TGTGCCAGCAGCCAGAGGGCTATTAGCGGGGGTAGCGAGCAGTACTTC.

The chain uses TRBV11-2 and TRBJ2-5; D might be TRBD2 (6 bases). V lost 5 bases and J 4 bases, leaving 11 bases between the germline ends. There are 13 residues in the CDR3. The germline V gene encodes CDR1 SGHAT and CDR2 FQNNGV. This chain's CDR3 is CASSTASAETQYF. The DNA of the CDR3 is TGTGCCAGCAGCACTGCTAGCGCAGAGACCCAGTACTTC.

CDR3 region: CASSQSPGQGGYNEQFF. The CDR3 bases are TGTGCCAGCAGCCAAAGCCCCGGACAGGGGGGTTACAATGAGCAGTTCTTC. The chain joins TRBV2 to TRBJ2-1, with 10 bases aligning to TRBD1. This CDR3 comprises 17 residues. With V trimmed by 6 bases and J by 4 bases, 12 bases remained unmatched. CDR1 SNHLY and CDR2 FYNNEI come from the germline V gene.